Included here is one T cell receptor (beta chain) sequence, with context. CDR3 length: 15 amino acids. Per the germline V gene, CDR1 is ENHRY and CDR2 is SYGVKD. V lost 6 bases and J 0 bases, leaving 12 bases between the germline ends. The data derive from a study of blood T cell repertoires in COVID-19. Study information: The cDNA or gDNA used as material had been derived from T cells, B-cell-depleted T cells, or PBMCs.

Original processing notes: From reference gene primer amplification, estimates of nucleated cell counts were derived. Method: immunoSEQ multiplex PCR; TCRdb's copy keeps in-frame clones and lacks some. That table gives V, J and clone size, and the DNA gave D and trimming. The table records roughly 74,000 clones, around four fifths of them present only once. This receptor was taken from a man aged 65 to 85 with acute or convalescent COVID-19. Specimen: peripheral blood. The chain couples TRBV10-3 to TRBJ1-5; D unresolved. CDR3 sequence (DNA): TGTGCCATCAGGGCTGACAAGGCTAGCAATCAGCCCCAGCATTTT. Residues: CAIRADKASNQPQHF.